The TCR beta chain described here comes from a study of T cell changes during pregnancy in multiple sclerosis. Trimming pared 4 bases from V and 4 bases from J, leaving 13 bases between. Germline V gene lookup returns CDR1 WNHNN and CDR2 SYGVQD (reference sequence). The CDR3 runs 14 residues. Libraries were prepared by immunoSEQ multiplex PCR; TCRdb keeps only in-frame clonotypes and omits some of them. The repertoire holds roughly 100,000 clones, with around 91% as singletons. This chain connects TRBV10-1 to TRBJ1-1, with D maybe TRBD1 (5 bases). The material sequenced was peripheral blood, taken after pregnancy. The TCR comes from a female donor with multiple sclerosis, enrolled in a pregnancy study. This CDR3 reads CASSGTRGLTEAFF. For the CDR3, the DNA is TGCGCCAGCAGTGGGACAAGGGGCCTCACTGAAGCTTTCTTT.